This paragraph reports one T cell receptor beta chain. TCRdb processed the 5' RACE reads anew with MiXCR; each CDR3 protein has one entry. Of about 92,000 distinct CDR3 sequences listed, more than 10% are singletons. The data are from a study of spatial heterogeneity in lung cancer. The overall study: The average count in raw reads for each unique TCR and UMI combination exceeded nine appearances.

This sample's time point: sample taken at primary tumor resection. Trimming stripped 4 bases from V and 4 bases from J, with 16 bases between. This CDR3 contains 15 residues. CDR1 and CDR2 from the germline V gene are SGHTA and FQGNSA. The sequence was collected from a male donor with early-stage non-small cell lung cancer. The specimen was PBMCs, collected at surgery. The chain combines TRBV7-2 with TRBJ2-5; no reliable D call. CDR3: CASSSLGSSTETQYF. CDR3 DNA sequence: TGTGCCAGCAGCTCCCTGGGTAGCTCTACAGAGACCCAGTACTTC.